This T cell receptor (beta chain) was recovered during a study of blood T cell repertoires in COVID-19. Assay used: immunoSEQ multiplex PCR; TCRdb lists only in-frame clones, some missing. The repertoire holds under 100,000 clones, with more than 70% as singletons. The CDR3 has 16 residues. Germline CDR1 SGDLS, CDR2 YYNGEE. V dropped 1 base and J dropped 2; count of bases not matched to a gene: 5. V usage is TRBV9 and J usage is TRBJ2-2, with 7 nucleotides matching TRBD1. This receptor was identified in a human donor in a cohort sampled during active COVID-19. The sample taken for sequencing was peripheral blood. The CDR3 nucleotides are TGTGCCAGCAGCGTAAGACAGGGTGCCAACACCGGGGAGCTGTTTTTT. It is translated as CASSVRQGANTGELFF.